The 12 T cell receptor beta chains below come from one sample, sequenced in a study of vaccination and CD4 T cells after COVID-19. The Oncomine TCR Beta short-read assay generated sequence data from the DNA of cultured CD4+ T cells. MiXCR, run by TCRdb on the PCR reads, gives a single entry per CDR3 protein. Here the sample spans roughly 14,000 distinct CDR3 sequences, about 34% being singletons. This sample's treatment: approximately nine-day PBMC culture with coronavirus spike peptide pools or control peptides (ViraFEST assay). Their antigen targets remain unknown. The sequenced material came from cultured CD4+ T cells from blood. The receptors come from a human donor with COVID-19.

V gene TRBV11-3 combines with J gene TRBJ2-7, with TRBD2 matching 8 bases. V was clipped by 5 bases and J by 3 bases; unmatched bases: 0. The CDR3 loop spans 12 amino acids. From germline, CDR1 is SGHNT and CDR2 YENEEA. The CDR3 spells CASSAGGYEQYF. CDR3 DNA: TGTGCCAGCAGCGCGGGGGGCTACGAGCAGTACTTC.

This chain links TRBV7-8 with TRBJ2-7; D is unclear. The CDR3 runs to 11 residues. Trimming took 4 bases from V and 4 from J, leaving 5 bases between them. Germline V gene data show CDR1 as SGHVS and CDR2 as FQNEAQ. The CDR3 DNA sequence: TGTGCCAGCAGCTCACAATACGAGCAGTACTTC. This translates into CASSSQYEQYF.

The V gene is TRBV4-3, the J gene TRBJ2-2, with D unresolved. CDR1 and CDR2 (germline): LGHNA, YSLEER. The V gene lost 1 base and the J gene lost 1 base, with 7 bases spanning the gap. The CDR3 is 15 residues long. The CDR3 loop is CASSQASQNTGELFF. CDR3 sequence (DNA): TGCGCCAGCAGCCAAGCGAGTCAGAACACCGGGGAGCTGTTTTTT.

The sample holds a few counts of this clonotype. CDR3 residues: CASSSQARTGGLEAFF. The CDR3 coding sequence is TGTGCCAGCAGTTCTCAGGCCAGGACAGGGGGCCTTGAAGCTTTCTTT. The V and J genes are TRBV27 and TRBJ1-1; TRBD1 matches 11 bases. Per germline, CDR1 MNHEY and CDR2 SMNVEV (reference sequence). The CDR3 is 16 residues long. Losses at the gene ends were 4 bases for V and 7 bases for J; bases not matched to a gene: 11.

The rearrangement uses TRBV5-1 and TRBJ2-3; weak D call: TRBD1 (5 bases). The CDR3 is 14 amino acids. Deletions cut 4 bases from V and 4 bases from J, with 13 bases between. Germline-derived CDR1 and CDR2 are SGHRS and YFSETQ. CDR3 nucleotide sequence: TGCGCCAGCAGCACTCAGGGTGACGCAGATACGCAGTATTTT. The encoded protein is CASSTQGDADTQYF.

The chain is built from TRBV6-4 and TRBJ1-6; D unclear. This CDR3 region has 14 residues. V dropped 3 bases and J dropped 7 bases, with 10 bases sitting between them. CDR1 and CDR2 (germline): MRHNA, SNTAGT. The CDR3 protein is CASSDSYSNSPLHF. Here the CDR3 DNA reads TGTGCCAGCAGTGATAGTTACAGCAATTCACCCCTCCACTTT.

V is TRBV7-2 and J is TRBJ1-1; D gene uncertain. V was pared by 5 bases and J by 4 bases, with 17 bases between. This CDR3 has 15 residues. Germline V gives CDR1 SGHTA, CDR2 FQGNSA. The DNA of the CDR3 is TGTGCCAGCAGCCCGCAGATTGGAAGGAGCACTGAAGCTTTCTTT. Translation: CASSPQIGRSTEAFF.

The chain carries TRBV24-1 and TRBJ1-2; 7 nucleotides agree with TRBD1. V was clipped by 3 bases and J by 7 bases; unmatched bases: 4. This CDR3 is built from 13 residues. CDR1 and CDR2 (germline): KGHDR, SFDVKD. Here the CDR3 reads CATSDQRGRGYTF. CDR3 nucleotide sequence: TGTGCCACCAGTGATCAAAGGGGGCGTGGCTACACCTTC.

In its sample, this clonotype was seen a few times. This sequence joins TRBV7-3 and TRBJ1-6, with D tentatively TRBD1 (5 bases). The CDR3 covers 14 residues. The germline gives CDR1 SGHTA, CDR2 FQGTGA. Between the trimmed V and J ends, which lost 2 bases and 10 bases, there was a span of 12 bases. The CDR3 DNA is TGTGCCAGCAGCTTAGGATTTGGGGACTCACCCCTCCACTTT. It is translated as CASSLGFGDSPLHF.

The chain is built from TRBV28 and TRBJ1-3, with D unresolved. Germline lookup yields CDR1 MDHEN and CDR2 SYDVKM. Trimming pared 6 bases from V and 0 bases from J, leaving 9 bases between. The CDR3 length is 14 residues. Written as DNA, the CDR3 is TGTGCCAGCAGCCACCTGGACTCTGGAAACACCATATATTTT. Residues: CASSHLDSGNTIYF. Full variable domain (remainder filled in from reference TRBV28 and TRBJ1-3): DVKVTQSSRYLVKRTGEKVFLECVQDMDHENMFWYRQDPGLGLRLIYFSYDVKMKEKGDIPEGYSVSREKKERFSLILESASTNQTSMYLCASSHLDSGNTIYFGEGSWLTVV.

The chain recombines TRBV6-1 with TRBJ1-6, with D perhaps TRBD1 (6 bases). CDR1 MNHNS and CDR2 SASEGT come from the germline V gene. Trimming took off 5 bases at V and 9 bases at J, with 14 bases between the two ends. The CDR3 extends over 14 amino acids. The CDR3 DNA is TGTGCCAGCAGTCCAGGGGTTCGGGCTTCACCCCTCCACTTT. It is translated as CASSPGVRASPLHF.

A few counts support this clonotype. This chain links TRBV19 with TRBJ1-2, with 7 positions matching TRBD1. The CDR3 has 11 residues. Per the germline V gene, CDR1 is LNHDA and CDR2 is SQIVND (reference sequence). V was pared by 8 bases and J by 7 bases, with 4 bases of the junction left unmatched. This CDR3 reads CASRNRGGYTF. The DNA of the CDR3 is TGTGCCAGTCGGAACAGGGGTGGCTACACCTTC.